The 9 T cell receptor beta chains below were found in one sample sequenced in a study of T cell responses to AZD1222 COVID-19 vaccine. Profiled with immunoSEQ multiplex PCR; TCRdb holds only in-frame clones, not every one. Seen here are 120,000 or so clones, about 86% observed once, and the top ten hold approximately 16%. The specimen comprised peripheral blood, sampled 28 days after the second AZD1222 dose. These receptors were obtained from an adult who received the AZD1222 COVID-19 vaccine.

The CDR3 nucleotides are TGTGCCAGCAGCTTAAGCGGGACAGGGCATTCACCCCTCCACTTT. Protein product: CASSLSGTGHSPLHF. V gene TRBV7-9 combines with J gene TRBJ1-6; the match to TRBD1 covers 9 bases. From germline, CDR1 is SEHNR and CDR2 FQNEAQ (reference sequence). This CDR3 is built from 15 residues. J gave up 8 bases and V 2 bases, and 4 bases lay outside the gene matches.

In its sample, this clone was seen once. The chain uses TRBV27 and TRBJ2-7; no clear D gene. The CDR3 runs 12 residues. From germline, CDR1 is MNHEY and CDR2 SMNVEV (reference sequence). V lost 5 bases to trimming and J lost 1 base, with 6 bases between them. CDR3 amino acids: CASSPGSYEQYF. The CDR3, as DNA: TGTGCCAGCAGTCCCGGGTCCTACGAGCAGTACTTC.

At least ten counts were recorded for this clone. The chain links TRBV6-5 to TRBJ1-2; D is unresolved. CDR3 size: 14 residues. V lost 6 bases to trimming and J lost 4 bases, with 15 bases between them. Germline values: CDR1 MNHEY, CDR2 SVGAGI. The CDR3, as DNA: TGTGCCAGCAGCGACGGGTCCGTCGGCTATGGCTACACCTTC. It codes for CASSDGSVGYGYTF.

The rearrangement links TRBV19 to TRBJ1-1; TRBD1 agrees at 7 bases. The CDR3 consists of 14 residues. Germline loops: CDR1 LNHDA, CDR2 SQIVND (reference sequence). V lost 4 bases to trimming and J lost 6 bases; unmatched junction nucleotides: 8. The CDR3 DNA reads TGTGCCAGTAGTACAGTAGACAGGGACGCTGAAGCTTTCTTT. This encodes CASSTVDRDAEAFF.

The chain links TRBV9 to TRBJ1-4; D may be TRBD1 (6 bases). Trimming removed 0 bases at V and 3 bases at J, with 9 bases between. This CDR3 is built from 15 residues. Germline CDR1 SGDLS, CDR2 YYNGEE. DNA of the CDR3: TGTGCCAGCAGCGTAGGGGGGGCACCTAATGAAAAACTGTTTTTT. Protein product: CASSVGGAPNEKLFF.

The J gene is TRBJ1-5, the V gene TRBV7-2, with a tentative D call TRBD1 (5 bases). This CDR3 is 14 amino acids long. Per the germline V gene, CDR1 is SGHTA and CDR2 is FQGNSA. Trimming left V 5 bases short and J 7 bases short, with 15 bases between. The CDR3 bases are TGTGCCAGCAGCCTCTTGTCGGGGGGACAGCCCCAGCATTTT. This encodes CASSLLSGGQPQHF. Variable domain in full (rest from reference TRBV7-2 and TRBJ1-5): GAGVSQSPSNKVTEKGKDVELRCDPISGHTALYWYRQSLGQGLEFLIYFQGNSAPDKSGLPSDRFSAERTGGSVSTLTIQRTQQEDSAVYLCASSLLSGGQPQHFGDGTRLSIL.

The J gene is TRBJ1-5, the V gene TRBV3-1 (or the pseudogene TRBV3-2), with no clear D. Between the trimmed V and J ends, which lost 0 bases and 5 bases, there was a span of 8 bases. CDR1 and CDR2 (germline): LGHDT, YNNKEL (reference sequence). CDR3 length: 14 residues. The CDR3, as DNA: TGTGCCAGCAGCCAAGATATGGTTGATCAGCCCCAGCATTTT. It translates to CASSQDMVDQPQHF.

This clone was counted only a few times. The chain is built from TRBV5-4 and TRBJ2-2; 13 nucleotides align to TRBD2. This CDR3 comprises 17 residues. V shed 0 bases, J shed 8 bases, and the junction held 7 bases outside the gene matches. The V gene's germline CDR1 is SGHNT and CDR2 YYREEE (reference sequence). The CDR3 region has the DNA TGTGCCAGCAGCTTGGGTGGACTAGCGGGAGTTGGTGGGGAGCTGTTTTTT. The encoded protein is CASSLGGLAGVGGELFF.

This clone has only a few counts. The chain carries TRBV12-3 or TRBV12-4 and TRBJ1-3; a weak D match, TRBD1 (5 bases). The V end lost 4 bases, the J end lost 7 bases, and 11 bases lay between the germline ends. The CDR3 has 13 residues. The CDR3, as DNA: TGTGCCAGCAGTTATAGCGGGGGGAACACCATATATTTT. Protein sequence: CASSYSGGNTIYF.